One sample yielded the 8 T cell receptor beta chains listed below, sequenced in a study of T-cell reconstitution after alpha-beta-depleted transplantation in children. The authors prepared the TCRbeta library with unique molecular identifiers. TCRdb re-analysed the PCR reads in MiXCR, keeping a single row per CDR3 protein. The repertoire has 490,000 or so distinct CDR3 sequences, about an eighth of them found once; the top ten carry approximately 5.4%. The sample in question was PBMCs from the stem cell graft donor, obtained from the stem cell graft. These receptor sequences come from a human donor who donated a stem cell graft to a child with combined immunodeficiency.

In regard to this clonotype: A read error may explain this, as a much larger clone is one base away. The chain uses TRBV29-1 and TRBJ2-1, with 7 nucleotides matching TRBD2. This CDR3 contains 13 residues. Germline CDR1 is SQVTM and CDR2 is ANQGSEA. DNA for the CDR3: TGCGGCGTTGCCAGCGGGGATTACAATGAGCAGTTCTTC. Protein product: CGVASGDYNEQFF.

This clonotype was detected many times. The rearrangement joins TRBV12-3 or TRBV12-4 to TRBJ2-3; 8 nucleotides line up with TRBD2. The CDR3 has 16 amino acids. J gave up 7 bases and V 5 bases, and 14 bases lay outside the gene matches. In nucleotides, the CDR3 is TGTGCCAGCAGTCCTCGGGGGCGGGGGGACGGTCATACGCAGTATTTT. The encoded protein is CASSPRGRGDGHTQYF.

This clonotype was found a few times. The rearrangement links TRBV20-1 to TRBJ2-7; D may be TRBD1 (5 bases). Trimming took off 3 bases at V and 6 bases at J, with 21 bases between the two ends. The CDR3 covers 15 residues. Germline CDR1 DFQATT, CDR2 SNEGSKA (reference sequence). The CDR3 is CSASPDSGGASEQYF. CDR3 nucleotide sequence: TGCAGTGCTAGTCCCGATAGTGGTGGGGCAAGCGAGCAGTACTTC.

The V and J genes are TRBV7-2 and TRBJ2-5; weak D call: TRBD2 (5 bases). This CDR3 has 15 residues. The germline V gene encodes CDR1 SGHTA and CDR2 FQGNSA. Trimming shortened V by 5 bases and J by 5 bases, and 18 bases separated the two germline ends. CDR3 in DNA: TGTGCCAGCAGCCCCGCGCCGGCGAGAGGGGAGACCCAGTACTTC. Protein product: CASSPAPARGETQYF.

This clonotype has more than one count but fewer than ten. The chain couples TRBV4-2 to TRBJ2-7; D unresolved. Germline V lookup: CDR1 LGHNA, CDR2 YNFKEQ. Trimming cost V 0 bases and J 3 bases, with 12 bases left between them. The CDR3 consists of 15 residues. CDR3 protein: CASSQEPELIYEQYF. The CDR3 DNA is TGTGCCAGCAGCCAAGAACCGGAACTCATCTACGAGCAGTACTTC.

This clonotype came up many times. This rearrangement joins TRBV24-1 to TRBJ2-2; 8 nucleotides line up with TRBD2. This CDR3 has 17 residues. The V gene end was trimmed by 3 bases and the J gene end by 4 bases; junction bases not matched to a gene: 9. CDR1 KGHDR and CDR2 SFDVKD come from the germline V gene. CDR3 protein: CATSDPPGLGSTGELFF. Written as DNA, the CDR3 is TGTGCCACCAGTGATCCTCCGGGACTAGGGTCCACCGGGGAGCTGTTTTTT.

This clonotype was detected ten times or more. The rearrangement uses TRBV29-1 and TRBJ2-2; 7 bases match TRBD2. The CDR3 loop spans 14 amino acids. Unmatched junction bases numbered 6, after V lost 8 bases and J lost 0 bases. Germline values: CDR1 SQVTM, CDR2 ANQGSEA. The CDR3 nucleotides read TGCAGCTCTGGGGGGGATTCGAACACCGGGGAGCTGTTTTTT. This gives the protein CSSGGDSNTGELFF.

This clonotype was seen ten or more times. J is TRBJ2-3 and V is TRBV20-1; 9 bases line up with TRBD2. V shed 5 bases, J shed 4 bases, and the junction held 7 bases outside the gene matches. Germline V gene sequence: CDR1 DFQATT, CDR2 SNEGSKA (reference sequence). The CDR3 loop spans 14 amino acids. CDR3 nucleotides: TGCAGTGCTGCCAGCGGGGGGTTCGCAGATACGCAGTATTTT. Translated: CSAASGGFADTQYF.